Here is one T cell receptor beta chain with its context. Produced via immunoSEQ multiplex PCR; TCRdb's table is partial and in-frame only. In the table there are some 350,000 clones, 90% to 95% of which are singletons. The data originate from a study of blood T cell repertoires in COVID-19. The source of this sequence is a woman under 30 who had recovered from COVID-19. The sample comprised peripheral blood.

CDR3 sequence reads: CASSFTVNYGYTF. CDR3 sequence (DNA): TGCGCCAGCAGCTTTACTGTTAACTATGGCTACACCTTC. V and J are TRBV5-1 and TRBJ1-2; unclear D gene. The CDR3 totals 13 residues. CDR1 SGHRS and CDR2 YFSETQ come from the germline V gene. V lost 2 bases, J lost 1 base, and 6 bases lay in between.